These 19 T cell receptor beta chains were all obtained from the same sample, sequenced in a study of shared clonotypes between healthy human individuals. Sequenced by immunoSEQ multiplex PCR; TCRdb stores in-frame clones only, minus some. The sample has roughly 2 million clones, 95% seen once. Input material: naive CD4+ T cells sorted from blood. Documented subset: CD45RA+ positively selected. The receptor source for this set is a man aged 18-30 years in good health.

The chain links TRBV23-1 to TRBJ2-5, with TRBD2 matching over 7 bases. TRBV23-1 falls under the ORF class, with uncertain function. The CDR3 runs to 15 residues. J lost 4 bases, V lost 0 bases, and 5 bases had no gene match. The CDR3 is CASSQSWGGAETQYF. CDR3 bases: TGCGCCAGCAGTCAATCGTGGGGGGGAGCAGAGACCCAGTACTTC.

The genes are TRBV27 and TRBJ1-6, with 10 bases aligning to TRBD1. V shed 3 bases, J shed 12 bases, and the junction held 8 bases outside the gene matches. The CDR3 has 15 residues. Looked up from germline, CDR1 is MNHEY and CDR2 is SMNVEV (reference sequence). The CDR3 region is CASSFRGQGREPLHF. The CDR3 DNA sequence: TGTGCCAGCAGTTTTAGGGGACAGGGGAGAGAACCCCTCCACTTT.

V is TRBV5-1 and J is TRBJ2-7, with 10 bases matching TRBD1. V lost 3 bases to trimming and J lost 3 bases; unmatched junction nucleotides: 3. CDR1 and CDR2 (germline): SGHRS, YFSETQ. The CDR3 extends over 14 amino acids. The CDR3 DNA reads TGCGCCAGCAGCTCTGACAGGGGGCACTACGAGCAGTACTTC. The encoded protein is CASSSDRGHYEQYF. Filled out from reference TRBV5-1 and TRBJ2-7, the complete variable domain reads KAGVTQTPRYLIKTRGQQVTLSCSPISGHRSVSWYQQTPGQGLQFLFEYFSETQRNKGNFPGRFSGRQFSNSRSEMNVSTLELGDSALYLCASSSDRGHYEQYFGPGTRLTVT.

This clone appeared once. The V gene is TRBV5-5, the J gene TRBJ1-4; tentatively, D is TRBD1 (6 bases). CDR3 length: 16 amino acids. The germline V gene encodes CDR1 SGHKS and CDR2 YYEKEE (reference sequence). V shed 6 bases and J shed 7 bases, with 22 bases lying between them. This CDR3 reads CASTLSAGGSSEKLFF. The CDR3 DNA reads TGTGCCAGCACCTTATCCGCGGGGGGCAGTAGTGAAAAACTGTTTTTT.

This rearrangement joins TRBV19 to TRBJ2-5; D gene uncertain. The CDR3 totals 13 residues. Germline V lookup: CDR1 LNHDA, CDR2 SQIVND (reference sequence). With 3 bases removed from V and 2 bases from J, the gap between germline ends came to 7 bases. The CDR3 loop reads CASSMSQQETQYF. In DNA, the CDR3 is TGTGCCAGTAGTATGTCACAGCAAGAGACCCAGTACTTC.

This clone came up once. The V and J genes are TRBV14 and TRBJ1-6, with D hard to call. Trimming pared 7 bases from V and 8 bases from J, leaving 12 bases between. The CDR3 spans 13 residues. Germline V lookup: CDR1 SGHDN, CDR2 FVKESK. The CDR3 loop is CASNGQLDSPLHF. CDR3 nucleotide sequence: TGTGCCAGCAACGGGCAGTTAGATTCACCCCTCCACTTT.

DNA for the CDR3: TGTGCCAGCTCAAAAGAACAGCGCTACGAGCAGTACTTC. It specifies CASSKEQRYEQYF. V and J are TRBV18 and TRBJ2-7, with D unresolved. Looked up from germline, CDR1 is KGHSH and CDR2 is LQKENI. With 5 bases removed from V and 3 bases from J, the gap between germline ends came to 11 bases. The CDR3 sequence is 13 residues long. Looking up the rest from reference TRBV18 and TRBJ2-7 gives the full variable domain: NAGVMQNPRHLVRRRGQEARLRCSPMKGHSHVYWYRQLPEEGLKFMVYLQKENIIDESGMPKERFSAEFPKEGPSILRIQQVVRGDSAAYFCASSKEQRYEQYFGPGTRLTVT.

The V gene is TRBV27, the J gene TRBJ2-7; the D gene could be TRBD1 or TRBD2 (6 bases each). V dropped 4 bases and J dropped 0 bases, with 16 bases sitting between them. Per the germline V gene, CDR1 is MNHEY and CDR2 is SMNVEV (reference sequence). This CDR3 comprises 16 residues. CDR3 DNA: TGTGCCAGCAGTTCCCTGATAGGGGGGCCCTCCTACGAGCAGTACTTC. The encoded protein is CASSSLIGGPSYEQYF.

This chain connects TRBV6-1 to TRBJ1-1, with D uncertain. This CDR3 spans 12 amino acids. Deletions cut 5 bases from V and 2 bases from J, with 6 bases between. Germline V gene lookup returns CDR1 MNHNS and CDR2 SASEGT. Here the CDR3 DNA reads TGTGCCAGCAGTCCTCGCAACACTGAAGCTTTCTTT. This gives the protein CASSPRNTEAFF.

The CDR3 sequence is CASSYRGLGTGELFF. The CDR3 DNA is TGTGCCAGCAGCTACAGGGGGCTCGGCACCGGGGAGCTGTTTTTT. This chain uses TRBV11-2 with TRBJ2-2; 9 bases align to TRBD1. The CDR3 runs 15 residues. Germline CDR1 SGHAT, CDR2 FQNNGV. The junction had 4 bases not matched to a gene; V was cut back by 4 bases and J by 4 bases.

Only one count was recorded for this clone. The gene calls are TRBV9 and TRBJ2-7; 9 bases are a match to TRBD1. J was trimmed by 6 bases and V by 4 bases; bases with no gene match: 8. Germline lookup yields CDR1 SGDLS and CDR2 YYNGEE. The CDR3 runs to 14 residues. CDR3 nucleotide sequence: TGTGCCAGCAGCTCCGGGACAGGGAGGCGCGAGCAGTACTTC. This translates into CASSSGTGRREQYF. Supplemented by reference TRBV9 and TRBJ2-7, the full variable domain reads DSGVTQTPKHLITATGQRVTLRCSPRSGDLSVYWYQQSLDQGLQFLIQYYNGEERAKGNILERFSAQQFPDLHSELNLSSLELGDSALYFCASSSGTGRREQYFGPGTRLTVT.

The chain carries TRBV7-2 and TRBJ2-5, with a tentative D call TRBD1 (5 bases). V lost 1 base, J lost 6 bases, and 15 bases lay in between. Germline CDR1 SGHTA, CDR2 FQGNSA. This CDR3 spans 15 amino acids. CDR3 residues: CASSLGAQAQQTQYF. The CDR3 DNA reads as TGTGCCAGCAGCTTAGGTGCACAGGCACAACAGACCCAGTACTTC.

CDR3 amino acids: CASSLGERKNTEAFF. CDR3 coding DNA: TGTGCCAGCAGCTTAGGGGAGCGGAAGAACACTGAAGCTTTCTTT. The chain couples TRBV7-6 to TRBJ1-1; D ambiguous. Trimming removed 1 base at V and 1 base at J, with 10 bases between. The CDR3 is made up of 15 amino acids. Germline V lookup: CDR1 SGHVS, CDR2 FNYEAQ.

The chain couples TRBV18 to TRBJ2-7, with D perhaps matching TRBD2 (5 bases). CDR1 KGHSH and CDR2 LQKENI come from the germline V gene. The length of the CDR3 is 14 residues. V dropped 3 bases and J dropped 4 bases, with 13 bases sitting between them. Here the CDR3 reads CASSPQAEGYEQYF. The CDR3 DNA follows: TGTGCCAGCTCACCTCAGGCCGAGGGATACGAGCAGTACTTC.

The genes are TRBV28 and TRBJ1-2; maybe TRBD1 (6 bases). V lost 8 bases, J lost 2 bases, and 12 bases lay in between. The length of the CDR3 is 13 residues. CDR1 and CDR2 (germline): MDHEN, SYDVKM. The CDR3 is CASSGGQNYGYTF. CDR3 nucleotides: TGTGCCAGCTCCGGGGGGCAGAACTATGGCTACACCTTC.

The rearrangement links TRBV7-2 to TRBJ1-5, with no clear D. The CDR3 has 15 residues. Germline CDR1 and CDR2: SGHTA and FQGNSA. The germline V and J ends were trimmed by 7 bases and 0 bases, with 13 bases remaining between them. The chain's CDR3 is CASNLEGFSNQPQHF. The CDR3 nucleotides read TGTGCCAGCAACCTTGAGGGATTTAGCAATCAGCCCCAGCATTTT.

This chain uses TRBV10-3 with TRBJ1-1; 7 bases match TRBD1. Trimming at V came to 3 bases and at J to 5 bases, leaving 6 bases not matched to a gene. The CDR3 runs to 14 residues. Germline V gene data show CDR1 as ENHRY and CDR2 as SYGVKD. The CDR3, as DNA: TGTGCCATCAGTGATAAGGGGGCGGCGACTGAAGCTTTCTTT. Its protein is CAISDKGAATEAFF.

The chain combines TRBV6-5 with TRBJ1-1; a possible D gene is TRBD1 (6 bases). The CDR3 contains 13 residues. The germline CDR1 and CDR2 sequences are MNHEY and SVGAGI. With 6 bases removed from V and 4 bases from J, the gap between germline ends came to 12 bases. CDR3 residues: CASRRTEGTEAFF. Here the CDR3 DNA reads TGTGCCAGCAGGCGGACAGAGGGCACTGAAGCTTTCTTT.

The gene calls are TRBV4-3 and TRBJ2-1; no clear D. The CDR3 sequence is 13 residues long. Between the trimmed V and J ends, which lost 1 base and 9 bases, there was a span of 10 bases. From germline, CDR1 is LGHNA and CDR2 YSLEER. CDR3 sequence (DNA): TGCGCCAGCAGCCAAGGGGAAGCACGTGAGCAGTTCTTC. Amino acids: CASSQGEAREQFF.